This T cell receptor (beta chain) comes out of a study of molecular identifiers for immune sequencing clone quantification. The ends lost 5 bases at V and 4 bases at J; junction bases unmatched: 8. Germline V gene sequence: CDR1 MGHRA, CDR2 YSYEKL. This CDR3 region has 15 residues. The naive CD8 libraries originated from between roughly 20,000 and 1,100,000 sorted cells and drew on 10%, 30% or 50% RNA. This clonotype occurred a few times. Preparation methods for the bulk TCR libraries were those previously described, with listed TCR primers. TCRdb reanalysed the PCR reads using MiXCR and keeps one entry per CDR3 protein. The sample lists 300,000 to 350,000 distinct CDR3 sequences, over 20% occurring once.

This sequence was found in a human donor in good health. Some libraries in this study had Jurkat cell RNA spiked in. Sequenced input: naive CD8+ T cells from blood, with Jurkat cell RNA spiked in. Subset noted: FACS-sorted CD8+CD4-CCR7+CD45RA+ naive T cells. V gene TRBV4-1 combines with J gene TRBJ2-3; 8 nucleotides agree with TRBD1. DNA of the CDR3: TGCGCCAGCAGCAGCGGACAGGGCGTGGCAGATACGCAGTATTTT. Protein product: CASSSGQGVADTQYF.